This TCR beta chain appears in the sequencing data of a study of response to subunit inactivated influenza vaccine. Overall study results and limits: A suggestion made by the authors is that each seasonal influenza vaccination recruits few new T cells.

Germline-derived CDR1 and CDR2 are SGHRS and YFSETQ. The CDR3 totals 17 residues. V was shortened by 5 bases and J by 1 base, with 21 bases between the two germline ends. TCRdb redid the calling of the RT-PCR reads with MiXCR, one entry per CDR3 protein. This table has approximately 250,000 distinct CDR3 sequences, about 12% appearing once. This clonotype was seen more than once but under ten times. Its specificity is unknown. Here the sequenced sample was non-naive T cells sorted from PBMCs, taken 14 to 15 days before vaccination. The rearrangement links TRBV5-1 to TRBJ1-2; D is possibly TRBD1 (6 bases). This TCR came from a man in his fifties or sixties who received an inactivated influenza vaccine. This CDR3 reads CASRRTPGTRLNYGYTF. The CDR3 DNA is TGCGCCAGCAGGCGAACCCCCGGGACAAGACTTAACTATGGCTACACCTTC.